This T cell receptor (beta chain) was obtained from a study of cytomegalovirus exposure and HLA in healthy donors. Regarding the study as a whole: Equally common other TCR beta chains were less clonally expanded than HLA-associated ones, a later analysis found.

With regard to this clone: Its antigen remains unknown.

In the PCR, 60 Vbeta and 13 Jbeta primers were used. Sequencing was performed with immunoSEQ multiplex PCR; in TCRdb, only in-frame clones are kept and a portion is missing. The repertoire includes more than 100,000 clones, 75% to 80% of them detected once, and approximately 3.5% sits in the top ten. The length of the CDR3 is 11 residues. Germline CDR1 reads MDHEN; CDR2 reads SYDVKM. Trimming removed 2 bases from V and 14 bases from J, with 12 bases in between. The specimen sequenced was PBMCs. The receptor's source is a young woman in good health and CMV-seropositive. The chain uses TRBV28 and TRBJ1-2; D is perhaps TRBD1 (5 bases). The chain's CDR3 is CASSLPGPGTF. CDR3 nucleotides: TGTGCCAGCAGTTTACCAGGGCCTGGAACCTTC.